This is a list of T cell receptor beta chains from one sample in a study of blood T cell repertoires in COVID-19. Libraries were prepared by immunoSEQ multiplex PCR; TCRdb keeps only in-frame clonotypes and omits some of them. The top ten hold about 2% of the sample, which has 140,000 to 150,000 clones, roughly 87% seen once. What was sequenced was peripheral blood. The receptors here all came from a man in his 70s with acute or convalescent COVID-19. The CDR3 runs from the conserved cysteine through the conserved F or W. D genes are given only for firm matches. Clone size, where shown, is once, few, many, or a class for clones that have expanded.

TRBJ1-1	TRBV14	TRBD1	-	CASSHTNPGQGVFSTEAFF	TGTGCCAGCAGTCATACTAATCCCGGACAGGGGGTCTTTTCTACTGAAGCTTTCTTT
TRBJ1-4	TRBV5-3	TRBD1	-	CARSLEGQGTRRTNEKLFF	TGTGCCAGAAGCTTGGAGGGACAGGGGACGCGGAGAACTAATGAAAAACTGTTTTTT
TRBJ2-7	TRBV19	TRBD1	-	CASGTGRPIPLGEQYF	TGTGCCAGCGGGACAGGGCGGCCCATACCACTTGGGGAGCAGTACTTC
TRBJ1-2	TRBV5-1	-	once	CASSLALGDGYGYTF	TGCGCCAGCAGCTTGGCCCTAGGGGATGGCTATGGCTACACCTTC
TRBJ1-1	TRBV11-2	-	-	CASSLGVGPGNTEAFF	TGTGCCAGCAGCTTAGGGGTAGGGCCGGGAAACACTGAAGCTTTCTTT
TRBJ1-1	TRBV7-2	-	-	CASSIHRISNTEAFF	TGTGCCAGCAGCATTCACAGAATTTCGAACACTGAAGCTTTCTTT
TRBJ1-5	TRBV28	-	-	CASSRLYSNQPQHF	TGTGCCAGCAGCCGACTGTATAGCAATCAGCCCCAGCATTTT
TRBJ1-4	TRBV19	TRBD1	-	CASSTPDRGPTNEKLFF	TGTGCCAGTAGTACTCCCGACAGGGGGCCAACTAATGAAAAACTGTTTTTT
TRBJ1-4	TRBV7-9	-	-	CASSPVGTDNEKLFF	TGTGCCAGCAGCCCCGTCGGTACAGATAATGAAAAACTGTTTTTT
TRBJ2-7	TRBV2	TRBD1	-	CASRAGQGVYEQYF	TGTGCCAGCAGGGCAGGACAGGGGGTCTACGAGCAGTACTTC
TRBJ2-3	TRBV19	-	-	CASTGGADTQYF	TGTGCCAGTACGGGGGGCGCCGATACGCAGTATTTT
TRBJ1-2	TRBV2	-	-	CASSLNGYGYTF	TGTGCCAGCTCCCTAAATGGCTATGGCTACACCTTC
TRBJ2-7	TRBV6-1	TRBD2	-	CASSGLANYEQYF	TGTGCCAGCAGCGGACTAGCCAACTACGAGCAGTACTTC
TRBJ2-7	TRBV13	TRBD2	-	CASSPMAGGQTYEQYF	TGTGCCAGCAGCCCCATGGCGGGGGGACAAACCTACGAGCAGTACTTC
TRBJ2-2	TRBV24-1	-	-	CATSVRTGELFF	TGTGCCACCAGTGTTCGGACCGGGGAGCTGTTTTTT
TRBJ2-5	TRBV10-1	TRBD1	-	CASSPGQGGQETQYF	TGCGCCAGCAGCCCCGGACAGGGTGGCCAAGAGACCCAGTACTTC
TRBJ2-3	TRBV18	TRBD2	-	CASSLELATPDTQYF	TGTGCCAGCTCCCTGGAACTAGCGACTCCAGATACGCAGTATTTT
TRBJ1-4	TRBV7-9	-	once	CASSLAAADEKLFF	TGTGCCAGCAGCTTAGCGGCCGCGGATGAAAAACTGTTTTTT
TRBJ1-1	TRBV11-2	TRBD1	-	CASSAPTGGPTEAFF	TGTGCCAGCAGCGCCCCGACAGGGGGCCCCACTGAAGCTTTCTTT
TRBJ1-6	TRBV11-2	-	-	CASSLDLAGWEESPLHF	TGTGCCAGCAGCTTAGATCTGGCAGGTTGGGAGGAATCACCCCTCCACTTT
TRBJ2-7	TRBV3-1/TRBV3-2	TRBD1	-	CASSPQGQTYEQYF	TGTGCCAGCAGCCCCCAGGGACAGACCTACGAGCAGTACTTC
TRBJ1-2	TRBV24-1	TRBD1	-	CATSDLRATGVDYGYTF	TGTGCCACCAGTGATTTGCGAGCTACAGGGGTGGACTATGGCTACACCTTC
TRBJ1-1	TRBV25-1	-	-	CASSASPDRAQAFF	TGTGCCAGCAGTGCCTCCCCCGATCGCGCACAAGCTTTCTTT
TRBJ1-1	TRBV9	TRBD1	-	CASRRTGGKNTEAFF	TGTGCCAGCAGAAGGACAGGGGGGAAGAACACTGAAGCTTTCTTT
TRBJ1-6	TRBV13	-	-	CASSRGGGGPNSPLHF	TGTGCCAGCAGCCGAGGCGGCGGGGGACCGAATTCACCCCTCCACTTT
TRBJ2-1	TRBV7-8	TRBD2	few	CASSLESGRDNEQFF	TGTGCCAGCAGCTTAGAGAGCGGGAGGGACAATGAGCAGTTCTTC
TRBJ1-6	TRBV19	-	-	CASSREGSPLHF	TGTGCCAGTAGTCGAGAGGGATCACCCCTCCACTTT
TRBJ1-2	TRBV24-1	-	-	CATSDFPLFYGYTF	TGTGCCACCAGTGATTTCCCACTGTTCTATGGCTACACCTTC
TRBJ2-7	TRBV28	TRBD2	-	CASSFSGLAGRAFHEQYF	TGTGCCAGCAGTTTCTCCGGGCTAGCGGGTCGGGCATTCCACGAGCAGTACTTC
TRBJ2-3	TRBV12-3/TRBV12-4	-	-	CASSALGSPTQYF	TGTGCCAGCAGTGCTCTAGGATCCCCTACGCAGTATTTT
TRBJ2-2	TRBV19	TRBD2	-	CASSIYLAGTTGELFF	TGTGCCAGTAGTATATACCTAGCGGGGACAACCGGGGAGCTGTTTTTT
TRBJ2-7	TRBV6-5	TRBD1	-	CASSYSGQGFGEQYF	TGTGCCAGCAGTTACTCGGGACAGGGGTTTGGCGAGCAGTACTTC